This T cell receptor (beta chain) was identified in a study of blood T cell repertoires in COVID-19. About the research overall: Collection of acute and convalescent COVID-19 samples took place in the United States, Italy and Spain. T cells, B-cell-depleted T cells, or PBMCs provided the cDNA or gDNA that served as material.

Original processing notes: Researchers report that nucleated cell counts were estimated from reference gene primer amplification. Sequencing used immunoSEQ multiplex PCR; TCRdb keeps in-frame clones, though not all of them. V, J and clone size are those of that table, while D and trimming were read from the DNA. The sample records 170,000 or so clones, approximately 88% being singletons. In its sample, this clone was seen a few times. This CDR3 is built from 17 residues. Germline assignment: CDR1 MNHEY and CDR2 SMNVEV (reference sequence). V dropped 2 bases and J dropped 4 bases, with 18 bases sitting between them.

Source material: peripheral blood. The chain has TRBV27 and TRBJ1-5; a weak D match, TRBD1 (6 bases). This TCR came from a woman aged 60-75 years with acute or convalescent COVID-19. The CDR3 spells CASSLSGGPLGNQPQHF. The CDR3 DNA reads TGTGCCAGCAGTTTAAGTGGGGGCCCCCTCGGGAATCAGCCCCAGCATTTT.